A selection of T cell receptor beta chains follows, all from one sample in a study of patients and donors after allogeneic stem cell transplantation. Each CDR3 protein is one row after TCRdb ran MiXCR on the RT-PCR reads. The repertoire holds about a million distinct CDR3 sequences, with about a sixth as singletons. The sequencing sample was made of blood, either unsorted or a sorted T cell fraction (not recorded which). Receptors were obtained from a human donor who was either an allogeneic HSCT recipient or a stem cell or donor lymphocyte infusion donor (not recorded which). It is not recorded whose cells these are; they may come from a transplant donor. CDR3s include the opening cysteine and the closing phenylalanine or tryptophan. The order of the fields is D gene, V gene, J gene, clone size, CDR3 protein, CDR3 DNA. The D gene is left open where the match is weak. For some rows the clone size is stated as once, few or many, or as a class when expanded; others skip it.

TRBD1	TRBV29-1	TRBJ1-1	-	CSVDRTGLSTEAFF	TGCAGCGTTGACCGGACAGGTCTGTCCACTGAAGCTTTCTTT
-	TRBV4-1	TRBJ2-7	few	CASSQWAGTDEQYF	TGCGCCAGCAGCCAATGGGCAGGGACCGACGAGCAGTACTTC
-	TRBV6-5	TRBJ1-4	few	CASKGGREKLFF	TGTGCCAGCAAAGGGGGTAGGGAAAAACTGTTTTTT
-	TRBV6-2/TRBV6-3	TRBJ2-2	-	CASHPQGTGELFF	TGTGCCAGCCATCCCCAGGGGACCGGGGAGCTGTTTTTT
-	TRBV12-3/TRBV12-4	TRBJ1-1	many	CASSVHREGTEAFF	TGTGCCAGCAGTGTACACAGGGAGGGCACTGAAGCTTTCTTT
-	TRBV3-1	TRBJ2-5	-	CASSQDGGAVETQYF	TGTGCCAGCAGCCAAGACGGGGGAGCCGTAGAGACCCAGTACTTC
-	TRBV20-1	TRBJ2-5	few	CSARLEIETQYF	TGCAGTGCTCGCCTTGAGATAGAGACCCAGTACTTC
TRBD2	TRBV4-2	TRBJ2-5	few	CASSQGSGVQETQYF	TGTGCCAGCAGCCAAGGTAGCGGGGTCCAAGAGACCCAGTACTTC
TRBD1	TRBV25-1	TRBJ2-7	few	CASSELGGQVSGEQYF	TGTGCCAGCAGTGAATTGGGGGGACAGGTATCGGGGGAGCAGTACTTC
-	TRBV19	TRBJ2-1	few	CASSTPIGGASYNEQFF	TGTGCCAGTAGTACCCCCATAGGCGGGGCCTCCTACAATGAGCAGTTCTTC
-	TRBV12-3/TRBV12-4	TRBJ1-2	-	CASSLAGAGYGYTF	TGTGCCAGCAGTTTAGCAGGGGCAGGCTATGGCTACACCTTC
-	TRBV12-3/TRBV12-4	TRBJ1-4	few	CASSPRTAPGEKLFF	TGTGCCAGCAGTCCAAGGACCGCGCCGGGGGAAAAACTGTTTTTT
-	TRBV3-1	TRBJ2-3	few	CASSPRIDIGDPDTQYF	TGTGCCAGCAGCCCCCGGATTGACATCGGAGACCCAGATACGCAGTATTTT
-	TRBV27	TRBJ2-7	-	CASATGSRTGEQYF	TGTGCCAGCGCTACCGGGTCTCGGACGGGCGAGCAGTACTTC